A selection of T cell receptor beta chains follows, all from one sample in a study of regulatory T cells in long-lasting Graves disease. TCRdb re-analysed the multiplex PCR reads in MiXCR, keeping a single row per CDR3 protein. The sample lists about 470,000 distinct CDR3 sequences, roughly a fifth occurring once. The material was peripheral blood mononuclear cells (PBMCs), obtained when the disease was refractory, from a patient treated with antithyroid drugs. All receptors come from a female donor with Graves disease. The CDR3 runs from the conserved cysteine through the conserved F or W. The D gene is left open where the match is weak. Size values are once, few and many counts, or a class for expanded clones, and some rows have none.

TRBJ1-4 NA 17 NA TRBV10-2 TGCGCCAGCAGTGAGTCGCTTTCTCCGGGTTTGGGTGAAAAACTGTTTTTT CASSESLSPGLGEKLFF
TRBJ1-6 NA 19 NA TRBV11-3 TGTGCCAGCAGCTTAGAGTCCCGCCGCCCAGCTCCCTATAATTCACCCCTCCACTTT CASSLESRRPAPYNSPLHF
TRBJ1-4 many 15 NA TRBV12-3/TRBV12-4 TGTGCCAGCAGTTACCTAGTAACTCGGCCTGAAAAACTGTTTTTT CASSYLVTRPEKLFF
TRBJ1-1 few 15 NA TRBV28 TGTGCCAGCAGCCCTTCGGTTTGGCGGGGCACTGAAGCTTTCTTT CASSPSVWRGTEAFF
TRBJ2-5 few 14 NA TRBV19 TGTGCCAGTAGTATTGGCCTCCCGAGAGAGACCCAGTACTTC CASSIGLPRETQYF
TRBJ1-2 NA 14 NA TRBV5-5 TGTGCCAGCAGCTCGGACAGACGGGGCTATGGCTACACCTTC CASSSDRRGYGYTF
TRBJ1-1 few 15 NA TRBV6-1 TGTGCCAGCAGTGCGGCCGACAGGCTGAACACTGAAGCTTTCTTT CASSAADRLNTEAFF
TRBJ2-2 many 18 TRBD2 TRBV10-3 TGTGCCACCTACCGACCTGATATACTAGCGGGAATTACCGGGGAGCTGTTTTTT CATYRPDILAGITGELFF
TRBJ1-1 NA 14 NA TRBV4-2 TGTGCCAGCAGCCAAGGGACCTCAGGGATGGAAGCTTTCTTT CASSQGTSGMEAFF
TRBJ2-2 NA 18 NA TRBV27 TGTGCCAGCAGTTTATCGATCCTCAGGATCCCAGTGATCGGGGAGCTGTTTTTT CASSLSILRIPVIGELFF
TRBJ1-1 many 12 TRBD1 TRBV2 TGTGCCAGCAGTGAAACAGGGGCTGAAGCTTTCTTT CASSETGAEAFF
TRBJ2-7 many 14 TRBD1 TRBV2 TGTGCCACCTCCCCGGGACAGGTCTCCTACGAGCAGTACTTC CATSPGQVSYEQYF
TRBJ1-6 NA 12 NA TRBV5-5 TGTGCCAGCAGCCTGGGAAATCCACCCCTCCACTTT CASSLGNPPLHF
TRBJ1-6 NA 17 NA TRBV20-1 TGCAGTGCTAGAGATAGGGACATTAACTCCTATAATTCACCCCTCCACTTT CSARDRDINSYNSPLHF
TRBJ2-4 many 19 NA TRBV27 TGTGCCAGCAGTTTATCCCCCCGCGCGGGCCAGCTAGCCAAAAACATTCAGTACTTC CASSLSPRAGQLAKNIQYF
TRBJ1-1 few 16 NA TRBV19 TGTGCCAGTAGTACTGCAGGGATCTCTATGAACACTGAAGCTTTCTTT CASSTAGISMNTEAFF
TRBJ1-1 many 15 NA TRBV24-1 TGTGCCACCAGTGATTCCGGGACCGCAAACACTGAAGCTTTCTTT CATSDSGTANTEAFF
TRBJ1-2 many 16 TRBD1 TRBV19 TGTGCCAGTAGTCCTCGACAGGGTGGAGATGTCTATGGCTACACCTTC CASSPRQGGDVYGYTF
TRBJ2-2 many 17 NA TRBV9 TGTGCCAGCAGCGTGAAAGAGAAGGGGGGGCACACCGGGGAGCTGTTTTTT CASSVKEKGGHTGELFF
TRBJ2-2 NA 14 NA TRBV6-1 TGTGCCAGCAGAAAGTTTGAGAACACCGGGGAGCTGTTTTTT CASRKFENTGELFF
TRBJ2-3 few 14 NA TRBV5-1 TGCGCCAGCAGTGAACAAGGGGCAGAAGATACGCAGTATTTT CASSEQGAEDTQYF
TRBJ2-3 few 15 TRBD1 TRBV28 TGTGCCAGCAGACCCGGACAGGGTGGGTCAGATACGCAGTATTTT CASRPGQGGSDTQYF
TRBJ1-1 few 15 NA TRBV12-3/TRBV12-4 TGTGCCAGCAGTTTTAATGGGAACAGGAACACTGAAGCTTTCTTT CASSFNGNRNTEAFF
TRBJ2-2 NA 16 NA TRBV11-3 TGTGCCAGCAGCCTCCTGCCGGGACCAAGGAGCGGGGAGCTGTTTTTT CASSLLPGPRSGELFF
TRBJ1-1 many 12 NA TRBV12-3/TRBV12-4 TGTGCCAGCACCAGAACCGGGACCAGAGCTTTCTTT CASTRTGTRAFF
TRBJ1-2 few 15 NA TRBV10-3 TGTGCCATCAGGGAACCAACGGAGGGTCCCTATGGCTACACCTTC CAIREPTEGPYGYTF
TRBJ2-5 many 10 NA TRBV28 TGTGCCAGCAGACAAGGGACCCAGTACTTC CASRQGTQYF
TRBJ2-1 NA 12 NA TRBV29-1 TGCAGCGTGGCGGAGATAATCGATGAGCAGTTCTTC CSVAEIIDEQFF